The T cell receptor beta chain under discussion was sequenced for a study of blood T cell repertoires in COVID-19. Study in general: Samples taken during acute and convalescent COVID-19 were collected in the United States, Italy and Spain. The cDNA or gDNA used as material had been derived from T cells, B-cell-depleted T cells, or PBMCs.

This CDR3 contains 14 residues. CDR1 is KGHSH and CDR2 is LQKENI in the germline V gene. With V trimmed by 4 bases and J by 4 bases, 4 bases remained unmatched. The authors' processing: Reference gene primer amplification in the assay estimated nucleated cell counts. TCRdb's table, derived via immunoSEQ multiplex PCR, lists solely in-frame clones and lacks some. Clonal size and the V and J genes are those of that table, whereas D and trimming came from the DNA. The sample yields approximately 100,000 clones, approximately 87% seen once. Sequencing input: peripheral blood. The TCR sequence derives from a woman between 45 and 65 years old with acute or convalescent COVID-19. V usage is TRBV18 and J usage is TRBJ2-3; 8 positions match TRBD1. CDR3 residues: CASSLDRGADTQYF. The CDR3 DNA is TGTGCCAGCTCACTCGACAGGGGTGCAGATACGCAGTATTTT.